These 20 T cell receptor beta chains were sequenced from one sample in a study of T cells in Graves' hyperthyroidism and ophthalmopathy. TCR beta CDR3 sequences were amplified from RNA transcripts. Primed by the HTBI set, a first-round RT-PCR was run on the TCR CDR3. TCRdb ran MiXCR on the multiplex PCR reads and lists one entry per CDR3 protein. The sample includes fewer than 700,000 distinct CDR3 sequences, 15% to 20% of them seen just once. The sequenced material came from blood. The receptors here all came from a woman in her 30s with Graves' hyperthyroidism.

This clonotype has a count of ten or more. The chain is built from TRBV7-6 and TRBJ2-7; D is possibly TRBD1 or TRBD2 (5 bases each). Looked up from germline, CDR1 is SGHVS and CDR2 is FNYEAQ. V was cut by 4 bases and J by 0 bases, with 10 bases left in between. There are 14 residues in the CDR3. Here the CDR3 reads CASSSGTYSYEQYF. CDR3 bases: TGTGCCAGCAGCTCCGGGACCTACTCCTACGAGCAGTACTTC.

This chain joins TRBV5-1 and TRBJ2-5; D remains unclear. The CDR3 has 14 residues. The V gene's germline CDR1 is SGHRS and CDR2 YFSETQ. V lost 1 base and J lost 5, with 12 bases in between. The CDR3 DNA follows: TGCGCCAGCAGCTTGCTGGTTCGTCAGGAGACCCAGTACTTC. The encoded protein is CASSLLVRQETQYF.

V usage is TRBV19 and J usage is TRBJ2-1, with a possible D match to TRBD1 (5 bases). V dropped 7 bases and J dropped 9 bases, with 19 bases sitting between them. Germline V gene data show CDR1 as LNHDA and CDR2 as SQIVND (reference sequence). The CDR3 contains 14 residues. The CDR3 DNA reads as TGTGCCAGTACCGACAGCCTATGGGTCGGTGAGCAGTTCTTC. This codes for CASTDSLWVGEQFF.

The chain has TRBV6-5 and TRBJ2-7; D uncertain. There are 15 residues in the CDR3. V lost 0 bases and J 2 bases, leaving 11 bases between the germline ends. From germline, CDR1 is MNHEY and CDR2 SVGAGI. The CDR3 sequence: CASSYSAGYPYEQYF. CDR3 DNA: TGTGCCAGCAGTTACTCAGCAGGATATCCCTACGAGCAGTACTTC.

This clonotype was recorded a few times. It may be a read error: a sequence one base away is much more abundant. This chain joins TRBV7-2 and TRBJ2-5, with no clear D. CDR3 length equals 14 residues. Germline CDR1 and CDR2: SGHTA and FQGNSA. V lost 4 bases and J lost 4, with 13 bases in between. CDR3 nucleotide sequence: TGTGCCAGCAGCTCAATAGTAGAAGGAGAGACCCAGTACTTC. Protein product: CASSSIVEGETQYF.

Notes on this clonotype: A much larger clone differs from this one at a single base, so this may be a read error. The CDR3 sequence: CSAPSHRDHPPREQYF. CDR3 in DNA: TGCAGTGCTCCTAGCCACAGGGACCACCCGCCCCGCGAGCAGTACTTC. The V call is TRBV20-1, the J call TRBJ2-7; D might be TRBD1 (6 bases). Germline CDR1 and CDR2: DFQATT and SNEGSKA (reference sequence). The CDR3 loop spans 16 amino acids. V lost 5 bases and J lost 6, with 26 bases in between.

This clonotype was detected ten times or more. The chain has TRBV27 and TRBJ2-1; 7 nucleotides line up with TRBD2. V shed 2 bases, J shed 3 bases, and the junction held 13 bases outside the gene matches. Germline V gives CDR1 MNHEY, CDR2 SMNVEV (reference sequence). The CDR3 length is 18 residues. As DNA, the CDR3 is TGTGCCAGCAGTTTAAAGAATACCGGGACTACCTTCTACAATGAGCAGTTCTTC. Translated, it gives CASSLKNTGTTFYNEQFF.

The V call is TRBV11-3, the J call TRBJ1-1; D is unresolved. The germline CDR1 and CDR2 sequences are SGHNT and YENEEA. Between the trimmed V and J ends, which lost 2 bases and 7 bases, there was a span of 23 bases. This CDR3 region has 17 residues. The CDR3 nucleotides are TGTGCCAGCAGCTTACCCACAGCCCCCGGACCGGGGTTTGAAGCTTTCTTT. It translates to CASSLPTAPGPGFEAFF.

J is TRBJ2-7 and V is TRBV30; 10 bases map to TRBD2. The CDR3 runs 14 residues. Looked up from germline, CDR1 is GTSNPN and CDR2 is SVGIG (reference sequence). The ends lost 0 bases at V and 3 bases at J; junction bases unmatched: 2. CDR3 coding DNA: TGTGCCTGGAGTGTAACTAGCGGGAACTACGAGCAGTACTTC. This translates into CAWSVTSGNYEQYF. Full variable domain (remainder filled in from reference TRBV30 and TRBJ2-7): SQTIHQWPATLVQPVGSPLSLECTVEGTSNPNLYWYRQAAGRGLQLLFYSVGIGQISSEVPQNLSASRPQDRQFILSSKKLLLSDSGFYLCAWSVTSGNYEQYFGPGTRLTVT.

This rearrangement joins TRBV19 to TRBJ2-7, with 11 bases identical to TRBD1. Germline CDR1 LNHDA, CDR2 SQIVND (reference sequence). J gave up 7 bases and V 3 bases, and 11 bases lay outside the gene matches. The CDR3 contains 16 residues. CDR3 in amino acids: CASSIAGGQGAFEQYF. CDR3 in DNA: TGTGCCAGTAGTATCGCGGGCGGACAGGGGGCGTTTGAGCAGTACTTC.

Many counts were recorded for this clonotype. The chain is built from TRBV11-3 and TRBJ1-1; TRBD1 might be the D (6 bases). Germline CDR1 is SGHNT and CDR2 is YENEEA. CDR3 length equals 12 residues. Trimming pared 4 bases from V and 9 bases from J, leaving 12 bases between. The chain's CDR3 is CASSSTGGQAFF. DNA of the CDR3: TGTGCCAGCAGCTCTACCGGGGGGCAAGCTTTCTTT.

This clonotype has ten or more counts. The rearrangement links TRBV27 to TRBJ2-5; 11 nucleotides align to TRBD1. This CDR3 spans 16 amino acids. Germline CDR1 reads MNHEY; CDR2 reads SMNVEV (reference sequence). The V segment lost 6 bases and the J segment 2 bases; nucleotides outside the gene matches: 8. CDR3 region: CASRAWGQGDQETQYF. CDR3 coding DNA: TGTGCCAGCAGGGCTTGGGGACAGGGGGATCAAGAGACCCAGTACTTC.

The chain is built from TRBV29-1 and TRBJ2-1; D is possibly TRBD1 or TRBD2 (6 bases each). V dropped 3 bases and J dropped 9 bases, with 21 bases sitting between them. This CDR3 has 15 residues. Germline CDR1 and CDR2: SQVTM and ANQGSEA. The CDR3 is CSVDTGAQGSIEQFF. The CDR3 DNA is TGCAGCGTTGACACGGGGGCGCAGGGCAGTATTGAGCAGTTCTTC.

The V and J genes are TRBV6-1 and TRBJ1-2; 8 positions agree with TRBD1. Losses at the gene ends were 4 bases for V and 3 bases for J; bases not matched to a gene: 7. CDR3 length equals 15 residues. CDR1 and CDR2 from the germline V gene are MNHNS and SASEGT. Here the CDR3 DNA reads TGTGCCAGCAGTGCCCAGGGGGCAGGAGACTATGGCTACACCTTC. As protein: CASSAQGAGDYGYTF.

This clonotype has just a few counts. This may be a read error: a much more frequent sequence differs by one nucleotide. The J gene is TRBJ2-5, the V gene TRBV6-2 or TRBV6-3; the match to TRBD2 covers 10 bases. This CDR3 is 15 amino acids long. Germline-derived CDR1 and CDR2 are MNHEY and SVGEGT. The V and J ends lost 5 bases and 4 bases, in that order; junction bases with no gene match: 7. Written as DNA, the CDR3 is TGTGCCAGCAGTCAGCTAGCGGGAGATCGAGAGACCCAGTACTTC. As protein: CASSQLAGDRETQYF.

This clonotype was recorded many times. This chain connects TRBV27 to TRBJ2-3, with 9 nucleotides matching TRBD2. This CDR3 has 16 residues. After removal of 5 bases from V and 2 bases from J, the junction contained 8 bases not matched to a gene. Germline CDR1 and CDR2: MNHEY and SMNVEV (reference sequence). The CDR3 loop is CASSTRLAEVTDTQYF. CDR3 nucleotides: TGTGCCAGCAGTACCCGACTAGCGGAAGTCACAGATACGCAGTATTTT.

This clonotype has a count of ten or more. The chain employs TRBV4-3 and TRBJ2-7; 12 nucleotides line up with TRBD1. This CDR3 spans 15 amino acids. Germline V lookup: CDR1 LGHNA, CDR2 YSLEER. V was pared by 3 bases and J by 3 bases, with 3 bases of the junction left unmatched. Written as DNA, the CDR3 is TGCGCCAGCAGCCAGGGACAGGGGGCCCTCTACGAGCAGTACTTC. Its protein is CASSQGQGALYEQYF.

There are a few counts of this clonotype. The chain joins TRBV7-9 to TRBJ2-3, with 9 bases matching TRBD1. The CDR3 totals 14 residues. V was clipped by 6 bases and J by 5 bases; unmatched bases: 6. The germline gives CDR1 SEHNR, CDR2 FQNEAQ (reference sequence). The CDR3 nucleotides are TGTGCCAGCAGTCCCACAGGGGGCTTAGATACGCAGTATTTT. Translating gives CASSPTGGLDTQYF. Filled out from reference TRBV7-9 and TRBJ2-3, the complete variable domain reads DTGVSQNPRHKITKRGQNVTFRCDPISEHNRLYWYRQTLGQGPEFLTYFQNEAQLEKSRLLSDRFSAERPKGSFSTLEIQRTEQGDSAMYLCASSPTGGLDTQYFGPGTRLTVL.

The chain employs TRBV9 and TRBJ2-5; 12 bases align to TRBD1. Germline values: CDR1 SGDLS, CDR2 YYNGEE. The CDR3 has 16 residues. Unmatched junction bases numbered 8, after V lost 3 bases and J lost 5 bases. This CDR3 reads CASSAGTGGMWETQYF. The CDR3 DNA is TGTGCCAGCAGCGCCGGGACAGGGGGCATGTGGGAGACCCAGTACTTC.

This clonotype has at least ten counts. The chain couples TRBV20-1 to TRBJ2-1, with 11 bases fitting TRBD2. CDR1 is DFQATT and CDR2 is SNEGSKA in the germline V gene (reference sequence). V was pared by 5 bases and J by 2 bases, with 5 bases of the junction left unmatched. There are 15 residues in the CDR3. The CDR3 nucleotides read TGCAGTGCTCGACTAGCGGGAACTCCCTACAATGAGCAGTTCTTC. It codes for CSARLAGTPYNEQFF.